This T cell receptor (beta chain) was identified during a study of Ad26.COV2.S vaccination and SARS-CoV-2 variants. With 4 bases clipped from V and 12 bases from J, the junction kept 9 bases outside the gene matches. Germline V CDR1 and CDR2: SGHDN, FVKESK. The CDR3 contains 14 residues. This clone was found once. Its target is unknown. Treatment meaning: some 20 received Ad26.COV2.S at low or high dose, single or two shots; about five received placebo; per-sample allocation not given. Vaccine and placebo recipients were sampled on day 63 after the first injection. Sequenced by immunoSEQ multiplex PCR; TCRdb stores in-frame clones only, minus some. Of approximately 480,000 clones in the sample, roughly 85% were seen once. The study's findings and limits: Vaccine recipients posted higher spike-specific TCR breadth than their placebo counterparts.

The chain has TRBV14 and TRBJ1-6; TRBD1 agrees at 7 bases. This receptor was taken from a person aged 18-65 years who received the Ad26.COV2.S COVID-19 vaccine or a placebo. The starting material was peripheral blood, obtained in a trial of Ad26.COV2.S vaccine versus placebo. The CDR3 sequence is CASSPPGTDRPLHF. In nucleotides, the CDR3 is TGTGCCAGCAGCCCGCCCGGGACAGATAGACCCCTCCACTTT.